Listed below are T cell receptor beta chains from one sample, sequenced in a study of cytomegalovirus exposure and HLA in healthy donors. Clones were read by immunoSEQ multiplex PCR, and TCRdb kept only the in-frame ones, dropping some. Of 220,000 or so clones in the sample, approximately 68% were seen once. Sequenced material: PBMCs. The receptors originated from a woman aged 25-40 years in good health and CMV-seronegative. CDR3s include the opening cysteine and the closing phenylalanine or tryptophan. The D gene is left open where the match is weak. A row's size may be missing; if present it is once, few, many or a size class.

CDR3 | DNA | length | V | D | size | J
CASSLSGQYYEQYF | TGTGCCAGCAGTTTATCAGGACAGTACTACGAGCAGTACTTC | 14 | TRBV28 | . | once | TRBJ2-7
CASTGGQGSYTF | TGTGCCAGCACCGGAGGACAGGGGAGCTACACCTTC | 12 | TRBV6-5 | TRBD1 | . | TRBJ1-2
CASSYSGRGDTEAFF | TGTGCCAGCAGTTACTCGGGTCGGGGGGACACTGAAGCTTTCTTT | 15 | TRBV6-5 | . | . | TRBJ1-1
CASSSSGLAGATGELFF | TGTGCCAGCAGCTCATCCGGACTAGCGGGAGCGACCGGGGAGCTGTTTTTT | 17 | TRBV7-6 | TRBD2 | . | TRBJ2-2
CASTRGTSYEQYF | TGTGCCAGCACCAGGGGGACCTCCTACGAGCAGTACTTC | 13 | TRBV7-3 | TRBD1 | . | TRBJ2-7
CASSSPAGGVYEQYF | TGTGCCAGCAGCTCCCCAGCGGGGGGTGTTTACGAGCAGTACTTC | 15 | TRBV5-6 | TRBD2 | . | TRBJ2-7
CASTPRRGASYEQYF | TGTGCCAGCACCCCCCGGAGGGGCGCCTCCTACGAGCAGTACTTC | 15 | TRBV6-5 | . | . | TRBJ2-7
CASSSIAESTDTQYF | TGTGCCAGCAGCTCGATAGCGGAGAGCACAGATACGCAGTATTTT | 15 | TRBV5-4 | . | . | TRBJ2-3
CASSFGATYEQYF | TGTGCCAGCTCCTTTGGGGCCACCTACGAGCAATACTTC | 13 | TRBV7-3 | . | . | TRBJ2-7
CASSLDYTEAFF | TGTGCCAGCAGCTTAGACTACACTGAAGCTTTCTTT | 12 | TRBV7-9 | . | . | TRBJ1-1
CASSLGTSGIQETQYF | TGTGCCAGCAGCTTGGGAACTAGCGGAATCCAAGAGACCCAGTACTTC | 16 | TRBV11-2 | TRBD2 | . | TRBJ2-5
CASSSGTGSYNEQFF | TGTGCCAGCAGCTCCGGGACAGGGTCCTACAATGAGCAGTTCTTC | 15 | TRBV7-3 | TRBD1 | . | TRBJ2-1
CASSRSPGTGFYEQYF | TGTGCCAGCAGCCGATCTCCCGGGACAGGGTTCTACGAGCAGTACTTC | 16 | TRBV14 | TRBD1 | . | TRBJ2-7
CATSLQPWREGPVETQYF | TGCGCCACCAGCTTGCAGCCTTGGCGGGAGGGCCCGGTAGAGACCCAGTACTTC | 18 | TRBV5-1 | TRBD2 | . | TRBJ2-5
CASRREGLPGELFF | TGCGCCAGCAGACGGGAGGGCCTCCCCGGGGAGCTGTTTTTT | 14 | TRBV5-1 | TRBD2 | . | TRBJ2-2
CASRPFPGTEAFF | TGTGCCAGCAGGCCCTTCCCGGGGACTGAAGCTTTCTTT | 13 | TRBV11-3 | . | many | TRBJ1-1
CASSKGNRGCPGANVLTF | TGTGCCAGCAGCAAAGGGAACAGGGGGTGTCCTGGGGCCAACGTCCTGACTTTC | 18 | TRBV21-1 | . | . | TRBJ2-6
CASSPGTGYNEQFF | TGTGCCAGCAGCCCCGGGACAGGATACAATGAGCAGTTCTTC | 14 | TRBV7-3 | TRBD1 | . | TRBJ2-1
CASSLSMGQRSTEAFF | TGTGCCAGCAGCTTAAGTATGGGGCAACGTAGCACTGAAGCTTTCTTT | 16 | TRBV7-9 | . | . | TRBJ1-1
CASSPYNSGTGTDTQYF | TGTGCCAGCAGCCCCTATAATAGCGGGACAGGGACAGATACGCAGTATTTT | 17 | TRBV9 | . | . | TRBJ2-3
CASRRGDRVETQYF | TGTGCCAGCAGACGCGGGGACAGGGTGGAGACCCAGTACTTC | 14 | TRBV6-1 | TRBD1 | . | TRBJ2-5
CASSLAGAGDETQYF | TGTGCCAGCAGCTTGGCGGGGGCCGGGGATGAGACCCAGTACTTC | 15 | TRBV7-3 | . | . | TRBJ2-5
CASSPRLTLALRNNEQFF | TGTGCCAGCAGCCCCCGGCTAACCTTAGCCCTAAGGAACAATGAGCAGTTCTTC | 18 | TRBV9 | . | . | TRBJ2-1
CASSLGAGTDTQYF | TGTGCCAGCAGCTTAGGGGCAGGCACAGATACGCAGTATTTT | 14 | TRBV7-6 | . | . | TRBJ2-3
CARLGRAYEQYF | TGCGCCAGATTAGGGAGGGCCTACGAGCAGTACTTC | 12 | TRBV4-1 | TRBD2 | . | TRBJ2-7
CASSLTKGAAFF | TGTGCCAGCAGCTTGACGAAGGGGGCTGCTTTCTTT | 12 | TRBV7-6 | TRBD1 | once | TRBJ1-1
CARSESLGRDRPPSEDSPLHF | TGTGCCAGAAGCGAAAGCTTGGGCCGGGATAGGCCTCCGAGTGAGGATTCACCCCTCCACTTT | 21 | TRBV5-3 | . | . | TRBJ1-6
CASSLVGGKRSEKLFF | TGTGCCAGCAGCTTGGTGGGGGGTAAGCGAAGTGAAAAACTGTTTTTT | 16 | TRBV5-6 | . | . | TRBJ1-4
CASRPGQGSTGHQFF | TGTGCCTCCCGCCCGGGACAGGGCTCGACGGGACATCAGTTCTTC | 15 | TRBV6-5 | TRBD1 | . | TRBJ2-1
CASSLRQGSSYEQYF | TGTGCCAGCAGTTTAAGACAGGGAAGCTCCTACGAGCAGTACTTC | 15 | TRBV28 | TRBD1 | . | TRBJ2-7
CAISLVHGTSGRGNEQYF | TGTGCCATCAGCTTAGTCCACGGGACTAGCGGACGGGGCAACGAGCAGTACTTC | 18 | TRBV7-8 | TRBD2 | . | TRBJ2-7
CASSMRVTGSPTEAFF | TGTGCCAGCAGCATGCGGGTGACAGGGTCTCCAACTGAAGCTTTCTTT | 16 | TRBV5-6 | TRBD1 | . | TRBJ1-1
CASSVGSARETQYF | TGTGCCAGCAGTGTTGGAAGCGCCCGAGAGACCCAGTACTTC | 14 | TRBV6-5 | . | once | TRBJ2-5
CASSLSGTGSYEQYF | TGTGCCAGCAGTTTATCCGGGACAGGCTCCTACGAGCAGTACTTC | 15 | TRBV27 | TRBD1 | . | TRBJ2-7
CASSFLGQPRQYF | TGTGCCAGCAGTTTCTTGGGACAGCCGCGGCAGTACTTC | 13 | TRBV28 | TRBD1 | few | TRBJ2-7
CASSFGRGRFGNTIYF | TGTGCCAGCAGCTTCGGCAGGGGGCGCTTTGGAAACACCATATATTTT | 16 | TRBV4-2 | TRBD1 | few | TRBJ1-3
CATSGRSEAFF | TGTGCCACAAGCGGGAGAAGTGAAGCTTTCTTT | 11 | TRBV2 | . | . | TRBJ1-1
CASRSGTQNEQFF | TGTGCCAGCCGATCCGGGACTCAAAATGAGCAGTTCTTC | 13 | TRBV27 | . | . | TRBJ2-1
CASSDPAGDATDTQYF | TGCGCCAGCAGTGACCCAGCGGGCGACGCCACAGATACGCAGTATTTT | 16 | TRBV10-1 | . | . | TRBJ2-3
CASSYSALEKAFF | TGTGCCAGCAGTTACTCGGCCCTAGAGAAAGCTTTCTTT | 13 | TRBV6-6 | . | . | TRBJ1-1
CASSLGAGNTIYF | TGTGCCAGCAGTCTCGGAGCTGGAAACACCATATATTTT | 13 | TRBV6-5 | . | . | TRBJ1-3
CASSATVGTGYGYTF | TGTGCCAGCAGTGCTACCGTAGGGACAGGTTATGGCTACACCTTC | 15 | TRBV6-1 | TRBD1 | once | TRBJ1-2
CASSDTGRAEAFF | TGTGCCAGCAGTGATACGGGGAGGGCTGAAGCTTTCTTT | 13 | TRBV6-5 | . | . | TRBJ1-1
CASSTGQGTKGYTF | TGTGCCAGCAGTACTGGACAGGGAACAAAAGGCTACACCTTC | 14 | TRBV6-6 | TRBD1 | . | TRBJ1-2
CASSSGVDREAFF | TGTGCCAGCAGCTCCGGGGTGGACAGGGAGGCTTTCTTT | 13 | TRBV7-2 | TRBD1 | . | TRBJ1-1
CATESGGTGGNEQYF | TGTGCCACAGAGTCTGGGGGGACAGGGGGAAACGAGCAGTACTTC | 15 | TRBV2 | TRBD1 | . | TRBJ2-7
CASSPGQGYGYTF | TGTGCCAGCAGCCCCGGACAGGGTTATGGCTACACCTTC | 13 | TRBV7-9 | TRBD1 | . | TRBJ1-2
CASSLSPGVEQYF | TGTGCCAGCAGTTTATCGCCAGGGGTCGAGCAGTACTTC | 13 | TRBV27 | . | . | TRBJ2-7
CASSVYSNQPQHF | TGTGCCAGCAGCGTATATAGCAATCAGCCCCAGCATTTT | 13 | TRBV9 | . | . | TRBJ1-5
CASSLGAGGTEAFF | TGTGCCAGCAGCTTAGGAGCAGGGGGCACTGAAGCTTTCTTT | 14 | TRBV7-9 | TRBD1 | . | TRBJ1-1
CASSFSPTGGHGYTF | TGTGCCAGCAGCTTTTCTCCGACAGGGGGCCATGGCTACACCTTC | 15 | TRBV7-9 | TRBD1 | . | TRBJ1-2
CAWRKHTEAFF | TGTGCCTGGAGGAAGCACACTGAAGCTTTCTTT | 11 | TRBV30 | . | . | TRBJ1-1
CASRTGAAEAFF | TGTGCCAGTCGGACAGGGGCGGCTGAAGCTTTCTTT | 12 | TRBV19 | TRBD1 | . | TRBJ1-1
CASSIITRANSPLHF | TGTGCCAGTAGTATTATTACCAGGGCGAATTCACCCCTCCACTTT | 15 | TRBV19 | . | once | TRBJ1-6
CASSLGQASGNTIYF | TGTGCCAGCAGCTTAGGACAGGCTTCTGGAAACACCATATATTTT | 15 | TRBV7-2 | . | . | TRBJ1-3
CAISRDRDNTEAFF | TGTGCCATCAGTCGAGACAGAGATAACACTGAAGCTTTCTTT | 14 | TRBV10-3 | . | . | TRBJ1-1
CASTWTTGSASGNTIYF | TGTGCCAGCACGTGGACCACAGGATCCGCCTCTGGAAACACCATATATTTT | 17 | TRBV11-2 | . | . | TRBJ1-3
CGGSSYNEQFF | TGCGGCGGTAGCTCCTACAATGAGCAGTTCTTC | 11 | TRBV29-1 | . | . | TRBJ2-1